The table lists the clone carrying this T cell receptor (beta chain) with a few counts. What it binds is not known. V lost 4 bases, J lost 2 bases, and 4 bases stayed unmatched. From germline, CDR1 is KGHSH and CDR2 LQKENI. The CDR3 consists of 15 residues. From the RT-PCR reads, TCRdb called clonotypes with MiXCR, one entry per CDR3 protein. The sample holds over 400,000 distinct CDR3 sequences; under 15% are singletons and the top ten take 13%. This sample stems from a study of response to subunit inactivated influenza vaccine. General observations from the study: Authors suggested each seasonal flu vaccination may recruit only limited numbers of new T cells.

The V call is TRBV18, the J call TRBJ2-2, with 7 nucleotides matching TRBD2. The receptor comes from a man over 45 who received an inactivated influenza vaccine. Sample: PBMCs from blood, taken 40 to 50 days after vaccination. This chain's CDR3 is CASSQLASNTGELFF. The CDR3 nucleotides read TGTGCCAGCTCACAACTAGCGTCAAACACCGGGGAGCTGTTTTTT.